The sequence of this TCR beta chain was determined in a study of blood T cell repertoires in COVID-19. The germline V gene encodes CDR1 ENHRY and CDR2 SYGVKD. J lost 12 bases, V lost 11 bases, and 8 bases had no gene match. CDR3 size: 13 residues. Assay: immunoSEQ multiplex PCR; the TCRdb copy retains only in-frame clones and omits some. The sample lists some 150,000 clones; approximately 80% were seen once. The chain is built from TRBV10-3 and TRBJ1-6; TRBD1 agrees at 12 bases. The sequence came from a man aged 55 to 70 with acute or convalescent COVID-19. The source material was peripheral blood. CDR3 coding DNA: TGTGCCGTCGGGGACAGGGGGCGTCTACCCCTCCACTTT. Translation: CAVGDRGRLPLHF.